These 2 T cell receptor beta chains share one sample of origin, sequenced in a study of blood T cells in healthy people across ages. PCR was performed a second time for about 7 to 11 cycles using a sample-barcoded 5' primer and a J-beta primer mix. TCRdb analysed the 5' RACE reads with MiXCR anew, one entry per CDR3 protein. The repertoire consists of over 1.5 million distinct CDR3 sequences, with about 49% occurring once and the leading ten covering more than 2%. The sample was blood. The receptors originated from a woman between 40 and 55 years old in good health.

The rearrangement links TRBV24-1 to TRBJ1-5, with TRBD1 identical over 7 bases. Germline CDR1 and CDR2: KGHDR and SFDVKD. V shed 6 bases, J shed 3 bases, and the junction held 4 bases outside the gene matches. The CDR3 is 14 amino acids. CDR3 in amino acids: CATSLTGDNQPQHF. CDR3 coding DNA: TGTGCCACCAGTCTTACAGGGGACAATCAGCCCCAGCATTTT.

Points on this clonotype: Given a much more abundant clone one base away, this may be a read error. V is TRBV9 and J is TRBJ1-2; D might be TRBD1 (6 bases). CDR1 SGDLS and CDR2 YYNGEE come from the germline V gene. The CDR3 length is 17 residues. The CDR3 DNA reads TGTGCCTGCAGCGTAGCGGCGGGGGCTGAGGGACTATATGGCTACACCTTC. Amino acids: CACSVAAGAEGLYGYTF.